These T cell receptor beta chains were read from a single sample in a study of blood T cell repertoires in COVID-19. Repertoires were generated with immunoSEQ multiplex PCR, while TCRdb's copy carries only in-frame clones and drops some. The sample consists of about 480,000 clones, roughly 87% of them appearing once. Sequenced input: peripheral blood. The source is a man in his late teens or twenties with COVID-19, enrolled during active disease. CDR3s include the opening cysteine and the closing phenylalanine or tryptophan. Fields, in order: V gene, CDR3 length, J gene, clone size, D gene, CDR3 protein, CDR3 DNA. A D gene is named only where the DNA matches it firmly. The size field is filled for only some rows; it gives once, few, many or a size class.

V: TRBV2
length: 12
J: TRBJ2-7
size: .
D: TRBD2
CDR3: CASRREGYEQYF
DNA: TGTGCCAGCAGGAGGGAGGGCTACGAGCAGTACTTC

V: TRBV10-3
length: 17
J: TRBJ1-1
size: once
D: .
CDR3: CAISESMVTQGNTEAFF
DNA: TGTGCCATCAGTGAGTCGATGGTAACCCAGGGAAACACTGAAGCTTTCTTT

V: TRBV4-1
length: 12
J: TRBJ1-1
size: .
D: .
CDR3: CASSQDGEEAFF
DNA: TGCGCCAGCAGCCAAGATGGGGAGGAAGCTTTCTTT

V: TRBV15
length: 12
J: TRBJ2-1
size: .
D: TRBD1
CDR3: CAIGTGIDEQFF
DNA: TGTGCCATTGGGACAGGGATCGATGAGCAGTTCTTC

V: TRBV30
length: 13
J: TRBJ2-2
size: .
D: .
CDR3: CAWSAVVAGELFF
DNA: TGTGCCTGGAGTGCCGTAGTTGCCGGGGAGCTGTTTTTT

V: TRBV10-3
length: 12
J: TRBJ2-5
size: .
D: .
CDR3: CAISDLAETQYF
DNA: TGTGCCATCAGTGACCTAGCGGAGACCCAGTACTTC

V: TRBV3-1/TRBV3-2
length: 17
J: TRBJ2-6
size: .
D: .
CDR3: CASRHSGSVSGANVLTF
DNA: TGTGCCAGCAGGCACAGCGGGTCCGTTTCTGGGGCCAACGTCCTGACTTTC

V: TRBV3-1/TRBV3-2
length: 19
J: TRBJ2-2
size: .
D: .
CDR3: CASSQYAQAGHTNTGELFF
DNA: TGTGCCAGCAGCCAATACGCCCAAGCCGGACACACGAACACCGGGGAGCTGTTTTTT

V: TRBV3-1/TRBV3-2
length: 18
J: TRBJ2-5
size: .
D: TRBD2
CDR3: CASSQVGNLAGGAETQYF
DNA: TGTGCCAGCAGCCAAGTAGGGAACTTAGCGGGGGGTGCAGAGACCCAGTACTTC

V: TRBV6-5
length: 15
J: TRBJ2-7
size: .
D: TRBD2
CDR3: CASSPLATSSYEQYF
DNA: TGTGCCAGCAGCCCCCTCGCGACTAGCAGTTACGAGCAGTACTTC

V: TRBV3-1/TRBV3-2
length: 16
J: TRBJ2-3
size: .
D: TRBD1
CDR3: CASSQRTGPGTDTQYF
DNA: TGTGCCAGCAGCCAGCGGACAGGCCCGGGGACAGATACGCAGTATTTT

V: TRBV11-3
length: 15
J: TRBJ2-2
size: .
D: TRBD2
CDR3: CASSSRGRDPGELFF
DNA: TGTGCCAGCAGCTCCCGTGGGAGGGATCCCGGGGAGCTGTTTTTT

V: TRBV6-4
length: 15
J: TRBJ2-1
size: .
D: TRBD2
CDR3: CASSEGTSGGNEQFF
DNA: TGTGCCAGCAGTGAGGGGACTAGCGGGGGCAATGAGCAGTTCTTC

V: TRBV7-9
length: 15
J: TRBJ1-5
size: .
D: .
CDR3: CASSPRGGSNQPQHF
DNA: TGTGCCAGCAGCCCGCGGGGTGGTAGCAATCAGCCCCAGCATTTT

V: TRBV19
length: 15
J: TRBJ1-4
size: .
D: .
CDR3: CASSLTTVSNEKLFF
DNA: TGTGCCAGTAGTCTGACGACAGTAAGCAATGAAAAACTGTTTTTT

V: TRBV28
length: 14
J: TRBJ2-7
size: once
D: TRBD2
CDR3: CASTTGGPPYEQYF
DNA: TGTGCCAGCACGACGGGAGGGCCCCCCTACGAGCAGTACTTC

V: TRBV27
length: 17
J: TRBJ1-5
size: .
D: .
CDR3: CASSHFTRNSSNQPQHF
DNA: TGTGCCAGCAGTCACTTCACGAGGAATAGTAGCAATCAGCCCCAGCATTTT

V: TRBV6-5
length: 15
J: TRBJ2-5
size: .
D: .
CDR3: CASSYVRTEGETQYF
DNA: TGTGCCAGCAGTTACGTGAGGACGGAGGGGGAGACCCAGTACTTC

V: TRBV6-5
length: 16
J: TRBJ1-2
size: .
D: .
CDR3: CASSYHTQGSGYGYTF
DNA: TGTGCCAGCAGTTACCACACCCAGGGTTCGGGCTATGGCTACACCTTC

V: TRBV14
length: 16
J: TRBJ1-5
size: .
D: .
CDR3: CASSQDPGSGNQPQHF
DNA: TGTGCCAGCAGCCAAGATCCGGGGTCGGGCAATCAGCCCCAGCATTTT

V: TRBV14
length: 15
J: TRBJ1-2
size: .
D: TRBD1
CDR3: CASSQGGTGGFGYTF
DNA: TGTGCCAGCAGCCAAGGGGGGACAGGGGGCTTTGGCTACACCTTC

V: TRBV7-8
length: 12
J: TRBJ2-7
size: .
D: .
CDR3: CASSLGSDEQYF
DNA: TGTGCCAGCAGCTTAGGGAGCGACGAGCAGTACTTC

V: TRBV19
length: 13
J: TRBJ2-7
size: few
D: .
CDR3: CASSSTMNYEQYF
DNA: TGTGCCAGTAGTAGCACTATGAACTACGAGCAGTACTTC

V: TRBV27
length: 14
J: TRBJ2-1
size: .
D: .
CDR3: CASRLDRFRNEQFF
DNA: TGTGCCAGCAGACTCGACAGGTTTAGGAATGAGCAGTTCTTC

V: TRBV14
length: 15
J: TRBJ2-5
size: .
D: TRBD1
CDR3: CASSQWTGGEETQYF
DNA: TGTGCCAGCAGCCAGTGGACAGGGGGGGAAGAGACCCAGTACTTC

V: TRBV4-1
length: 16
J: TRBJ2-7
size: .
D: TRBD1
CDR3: CASSQAGTGAAYEQYF
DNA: TGCGCCAGCAGCCAAGCAGGGACAGGGGCAGCCTACGAGCAGTACTTC

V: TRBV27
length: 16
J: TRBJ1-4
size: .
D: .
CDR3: CASSFGRGIANEKLFF
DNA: TGTGCCAGCAGTTTTGGAAGGGGAATAGCTAATGAAAAACTGTTTTTT

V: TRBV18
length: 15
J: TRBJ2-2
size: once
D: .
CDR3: CASSLLEGPTGELFF
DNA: TGTGCCAGCTCACTACTTGAGGGTCCCACCGGGGAGCTGTTTTTT

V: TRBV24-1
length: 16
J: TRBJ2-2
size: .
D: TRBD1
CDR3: CATSDRTGGLAGELFF
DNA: TGTGCCACCAGTGATAGGACAGGGGGCCTCGCCGGGGAGCTGTTTTTT

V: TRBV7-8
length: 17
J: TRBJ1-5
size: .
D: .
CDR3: CASSLGIGGGSNQPQHF
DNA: TGTGCCAGCAGCTTAGGAATCGGCGGTGGGAGCAATCAGCCCCAGCATTTT

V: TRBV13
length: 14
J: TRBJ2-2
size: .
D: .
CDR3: CASKGGASTGELFF
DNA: TGTGCCAGCAAAGGCGGAGCCTCCACCGGGGAGCTGTTTTTT

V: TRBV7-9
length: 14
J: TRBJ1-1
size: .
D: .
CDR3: CASSFPADRSEAFF
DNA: TGTGCCAGCAGCTTCCCGGCAGATAGGAGCGAAGCTTTCTTT

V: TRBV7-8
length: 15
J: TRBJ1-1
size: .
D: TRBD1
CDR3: CASSLDRGRHTEAFF
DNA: TGTGCCAGCAGCTTAGACAGGGGCAGGCACACTGAAGCTTTCTTT

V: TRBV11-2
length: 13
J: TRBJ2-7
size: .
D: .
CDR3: CASSLDWRYEQYF
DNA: TGTGCCAGCAGCTTAGATTGGCGGTACGAGCAGTACTTC

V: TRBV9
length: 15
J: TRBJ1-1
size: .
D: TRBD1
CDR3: CASSVGGTGGQTAFF
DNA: TGTGCCAGCAGCGTAGGAGGGACAGGGGGGCAGACGGCTTTCTTT

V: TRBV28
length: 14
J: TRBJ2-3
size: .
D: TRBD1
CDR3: CASSWTGGTDTQYF
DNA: TGTGCCAGCAGTTGGACAGGGGGAACAGATACGCAGTATTTT

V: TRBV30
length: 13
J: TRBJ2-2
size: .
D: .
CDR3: CAFGQINTGELFF
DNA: TGTGCCTTTGGGCAGATCAACACCGGGGAGCTGTTTTTT

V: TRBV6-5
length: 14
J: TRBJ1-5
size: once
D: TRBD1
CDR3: CASMMDRVPQPQHF
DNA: TGTGCCAGCATGATGGACAGGGTCCCCCAGCCCCAGCATTTT

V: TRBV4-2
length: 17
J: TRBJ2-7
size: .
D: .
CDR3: CASSQEFSGSGVYEQYF
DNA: TGTGCCAGCAGCCAAGAATTTTCGGGTAGCGGAGTATACGAGCAGTACTTC

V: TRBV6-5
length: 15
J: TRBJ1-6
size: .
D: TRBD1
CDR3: CASRPQSGGYSPLHF
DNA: TGTGCCAGCAGGCCCCAATCAGGGGGTTATTCACCCCTCCACTTT

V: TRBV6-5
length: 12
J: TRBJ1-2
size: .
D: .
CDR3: CASSQGNYGYTF
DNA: TGTGCCAGCAGCCAGGGGAACTATGGCTACACCTTC

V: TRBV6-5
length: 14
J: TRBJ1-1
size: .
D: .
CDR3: CASSYSVGSTEAFF
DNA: TGTGCCAGCAGTTACTCCGTCGGGAGCACTGAAGCTTTCTTT

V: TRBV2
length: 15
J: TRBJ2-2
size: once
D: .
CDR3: CASKGSSANTGELFF
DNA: TGTGCCAGCAAGGGTTCTAGCGCGAACACCGGGGAGCTGTTTTTT

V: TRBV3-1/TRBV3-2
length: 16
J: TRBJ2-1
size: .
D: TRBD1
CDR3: CASSQSSRQGKNEQFF
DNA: TGTGCCAGCAGCCAATCGTCGAGACAGGGGAAAAATGAGCAGTTCTTC

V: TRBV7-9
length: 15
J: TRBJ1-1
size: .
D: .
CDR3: CASSLLVGENTEAFF
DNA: TGTGCCAGCAGCCTACTGGTAGGGGAGAACACTGAAGCTTTCTTT

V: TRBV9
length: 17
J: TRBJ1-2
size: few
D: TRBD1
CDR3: CASSPTGGSSADDGYTF
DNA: TGTGCCAGCAGCCCGACAGGGGGGTCTTCGGCGGACGATGGCTACACCTTC

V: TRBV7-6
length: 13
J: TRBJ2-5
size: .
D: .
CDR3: CASSQIPGQTQYF
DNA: TGTGCCAGCAGCCAGATTCCAGGGCAGACCCAGTACTTC

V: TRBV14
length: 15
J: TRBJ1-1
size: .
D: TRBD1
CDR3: CASSHLGQGGFGAFF
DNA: TGTGCCAGCAGCCATCTCGGACAGGGGGGGTTTGGGGCTTTCTTT

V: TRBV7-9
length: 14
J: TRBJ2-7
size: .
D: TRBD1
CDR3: CASSYPGQGGEQYF
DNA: TGTGCCAGCAGTTATCCGGGACAGGGTGGCGAGCAGTACTTC

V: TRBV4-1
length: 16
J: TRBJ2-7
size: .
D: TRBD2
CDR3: CASSARLAGASYEQYF
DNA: TGCGCCAGCAGCGCACGACTAGCGGGGGCCTCCTACGAGCAGTACTTC

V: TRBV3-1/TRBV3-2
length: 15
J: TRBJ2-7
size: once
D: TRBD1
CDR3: CASSQGPGQGYEQYF
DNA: TGTGCCAGCAGCCAAGGCCCGGGACAGGGCTACGAGCAGTACTTC

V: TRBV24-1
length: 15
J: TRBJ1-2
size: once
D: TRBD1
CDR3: CATSDLGTGWNGYTF
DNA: TGTGCCACCAGTGATTTGGGGACAGGGTGGAATGGCTACACCTTC

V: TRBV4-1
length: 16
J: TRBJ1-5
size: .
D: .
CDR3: CASSLTASYSNQPQHF
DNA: TGCGCCAGCAGCCTGACAGCCTCTTATAGCAATCAGCCCCAGCATTTT

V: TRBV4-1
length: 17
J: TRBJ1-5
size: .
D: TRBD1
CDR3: CASSQAGQGGSNQPQHF
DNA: TGCGCCAGCAGCCAAGCGGGACAGGGAGGGAGCAATCAGCCCCAGCATTTT

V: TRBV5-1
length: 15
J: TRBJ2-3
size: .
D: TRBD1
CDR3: CASSLGDRSPDTQYF
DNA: TGCGCCAGCAGCTTGGGGGACAGGTCGCCAGATACGCAGTATTTT

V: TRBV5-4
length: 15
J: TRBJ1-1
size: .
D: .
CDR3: CASSLGGTWNTEAFF
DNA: TGTGCCAGCAGCCTCGGGGGGACATGGAACACTGAAGCTTTCTTT

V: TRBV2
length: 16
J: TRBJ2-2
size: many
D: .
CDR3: CASSDDDRPRTGELFF
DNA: TGTGCCAGCAGTGACGATGACCGCCCTAGGACCGGGGAGCTGTTTTTT

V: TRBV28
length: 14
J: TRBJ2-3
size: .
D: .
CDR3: CASSFGGAGDTQYF
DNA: TGTGCCAGCAGTTTTGGGGGGGCCGGAGATACGCAGTATTTT

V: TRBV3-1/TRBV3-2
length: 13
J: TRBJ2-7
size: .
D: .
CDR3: CASSQRGGYEQYF
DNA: TGTGCCAGCAGCCAGAGAGGGGGCTACGAGCAGTACTTC